This TCR beta chain comes out of a study of metastatic and nonmetastatic thyroid tumors (dated by TCRdb to 2019 to 2021). Regarding the complete study: Repertoires from peripheral blood and from tumor or nodule tissue samples of malignant and benign thyroid patients were compared. On the study overall, not on this receptor specifically: In both blood and tumor samples, malignant tumors were reported to have significantly higher TCR beta diversity than benign nodules.

In the case of this clone: The antigen it recognizes is unknown. A junction end diverges from the germline sequence, so it may reflect a read error.

Before undergoing thyroid surgery, none of the patients had been given any kind of treatment. Using T-cell receptor beta sequencing, the researchers looked back retrospectively at clinical samples from patients, gathered between about 2012 and 2018. To prepare the library, PCR was applied. The instrument was an Illumina HiSeq 4000. High-throughput sequencing was used to profile the CDR3 region of the TCR beta-chain in every patient. For the original study's pipeline: Drawing on CDR3 differences between clinicopathological groups, the researchers built a classifier meant to tell apart patients with distant-metastatic papillary thyroid cancer. The Shannon index was used to assess repertoire diversity, and the Morisita-Horn index was used to assess tumor-blood repertoire similarity. The public reads were quality trimmed at Q25 with fastp and then assembled into clones with MiXCR by TCRdb, keeping productive beta chains. The V and J calls were determined by TCRdb, not by the authors. The sample yields some 26,000 clones; around 26% were counted once. Around 18% of the sample lies in the top ten.

The sequence derives from a male donor with papillary thyroid cancer or a benign thyroid nodule (not recorded which). Some clones in this sample may be carry-over from other donors' samples. The specimen sequenced was blood.

In nucleotides, the sequence is TGTGCCAGCAGCGTAGCCGGAGGGCAAACCTCTTGGGCCAACGTCCTGACTTTC. Its coded protein is CASSVAGGQTSWANVLTF. The V gene is TRBV9 and the J gene is TRBJ2-6; the D gene is possibly TRBD2, with 6 bases matching. CDR1 and CDR2 are read off the germline V gene as SGDLS and YYNGEE. From its cysteine to its phenylalanine, the CDR3 spans 18 amino acids. Only CDR3 DNA is held: 54 bases, read in frame from base 1.